This T cell receptor (beta chain) derives from a study of T cell responses to AZD1222 COVID-19 vaccine. The study's findings and limits: Clonal diversity was possibly underestimated; the donors were predominantly white British and more often female.

This clone has a handful of counts. The antigen remains unidentified. Per germline, CDR1 SGHDN and CDR2 FVKESK. The CDR3 has 15 amino acids. Trimming at V came to 5 bases and at J to 7 bases, leaving 7 bases not matched to a gene. Assay used: immunoSEQ multiplex PCR; TCRdb lists only in-frame clones, some missing. The repertoire holds over 45,000 clones, with approximately 90% as singletons. The specimen was peripheral blood, collected on day 0 of AZD1222 vaccination. The TCR was taken from an adult in good health. This chain uses TRBV14 with TRBJ1-4, with 10 bases matching TRBD1. The CDR3 here is CASSFRQGASEKLFF. DNA for the CDR3: TGTGCCAGCAGCTTCCGACAGGGGGCTAGTGAAAAACTGTTTTTT.